What follows is one T cell receptor (beta chain) and its context. The antigen remains unidentified. TCRdb's copy holds only in-frame clones and misses some; the assay was immunoSEQ multiplex PCR. The profile covers about 34,000 clones, with more than 70% appearing a single time and about 9% taken by the ten largest. The data belong to a study of OX40 agonist ivuxolimab in advanced cancers. The wider study: Participants, 82.7% male, averaged 60 years of age, ranging from roughly 23 to 90.

Study-wide results and limits: Both blood CD4+ and CD8+ T cells showed clonal growth by week 6 at 0.1 to 3.0 mg/kg. Nonresponders, in some cases, also had low normalized T-cell clonal expansion.

This material consisted of CD4+ or CD8+ T cells sorted from blood, taken in a trial of the OX40 agonist ivuxolimab. This clonotype originated in an adult with an advanced solid tumor such as melanoma, head and neck, liver or kidney cancer.

The CDR3, as DNA: TGTGCCAGCACCCAATCCTATGGCTACACCTTC. It translates to CASTQSYGYTF. The chain joins TRBV28 to TRBJ1-2; D gene unclear. Trimming took off 7 bases at V and 4 bases at J, with 7 bases between the two ends. Germline CDR1 is MDHEN and CDR2 is SYDVKM. The CDR3 has 11 residues.